The sequence of this TCR beta chain was determined in a study of T cell responses to AZD1222 COVID-19 vaccine. Recipients boosted at about 4 weeks or about 12 weeks are pooled. Produced via immunoSEQ multiplex PCR; TCRdb's table is partial and in-frame only. The sample records some 120,000 clones, approximately 88% being singletons. Worth noting for this clone: Its antigen is still unknown. Other DNA variants within this sample encode the same CDR3.

Study-level findings and limits: Increased Spike-specific TCR breadth and depth were observed after two AZD1222 doses.

CDR1 is MDHEN, CDR2 SYDVKM, per germline. Trimming took off 5 bases at V and 0 bases at J, with 7 bases between the two ends. This CDR3 is 13 amino acids long. The V gene is TRBV28, the J gene TRBJ1-1; D is unresolved. The receptor comes from an adult who received the AZD1222 COVID-19 vaccine. Sequenced material: peripheral blood, taken 28 days after the second AZD1222 dose. CDR3 protein: CASSLVLNTEAFF. CDR3 nucleotides: TGTGCCAGCAGTCTAGTACTGAACACTGAAGCTTTCTTT. Full variable domain (outside the CDR3, taken from reference TRBV28 and TRBJ1-1): DVKVTQSSRYLVKRTGEKVFLECVQDMDHENMFWYRQDPGLGLRLIYFSYDVKMKEKGDIPEGYSVSREKKERFSLILESASTNQTSMYLCASSLVLNTEAFFGQGTRLTVV.